This T cell receptor (beta chain) was sequenced during a study of shared clonotypes between healthy human individuals. Overall study context: The study drew on a couple of women and a few men aged 18 to 49 as donors. Study-level findings and limits: Rarefaction indicated that sorted-subset sequencing remained incomplete although depth was large. Naive subsets tended to show greater estimated richness than memory subsets.

Of note for this clone: Its antigen remains unknown. Other DNA sequences of this sample code for an identical CDR3.

Some clones are missing from TCRdb's copy, which holds only in-frame ones; the method was immunoSEQ multiplex PCR. The table shows approximately 1.9 million clones, with just over 90% occurring only once. CD45RO-negative, CCR7-selected cells formed the naive CD8 fraction, which excluded terminally differentiated effector memory CD45RA+ cells. The receptor was isolated from a man aged 18 to 29 in good health. Some clones in this sample may be carry-over from other donors' samples. Material: naive CD8+ T cells from PBMCs.

This CDR3 is CASSSQETQYF. The CDR3 DNA reads TGTGCCAGCAGCTCTCAAGAGACCCAGTACTTC. This chain joins TRBV9 and TRBJ2-5; D remains unclear. Trimming removed 4 bases at V and 2 bases at J, with 3 bases between. There are 11 residues in the CDR3. CDR1 is SGDLS and CDR2 is YYNGEE in the germline V gene.